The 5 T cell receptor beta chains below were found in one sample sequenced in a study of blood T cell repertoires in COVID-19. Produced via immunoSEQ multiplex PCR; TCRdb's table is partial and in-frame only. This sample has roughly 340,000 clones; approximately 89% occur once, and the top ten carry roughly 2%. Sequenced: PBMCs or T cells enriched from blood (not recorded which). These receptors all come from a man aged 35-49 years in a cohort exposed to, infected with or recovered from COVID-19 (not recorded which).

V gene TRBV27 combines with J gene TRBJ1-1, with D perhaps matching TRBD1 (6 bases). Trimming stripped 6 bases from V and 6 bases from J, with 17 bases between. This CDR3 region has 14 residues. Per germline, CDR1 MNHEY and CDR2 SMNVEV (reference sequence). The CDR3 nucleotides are TGTGCCAGCAGCCCGGGACACCGGCGGGCTGAAGCTTTCTTT. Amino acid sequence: CASSPGHRRAEAFF.

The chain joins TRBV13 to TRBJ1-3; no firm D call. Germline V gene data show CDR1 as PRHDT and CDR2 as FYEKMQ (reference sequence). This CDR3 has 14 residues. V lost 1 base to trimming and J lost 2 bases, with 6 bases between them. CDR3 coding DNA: TGTGCCAGCAGCTTAGTGGCAGCTGGAAACACCATATATTTT. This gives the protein CASSLVAAGNTIYF.

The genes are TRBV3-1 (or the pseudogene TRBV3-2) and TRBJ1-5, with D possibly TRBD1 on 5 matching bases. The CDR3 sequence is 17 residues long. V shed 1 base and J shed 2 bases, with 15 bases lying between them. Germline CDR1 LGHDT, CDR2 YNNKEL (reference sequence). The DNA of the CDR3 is TGTGCCAGCAGCCAAGCGTATGGGGCCGGCGGCAATCAGCCCCAGCATTTT. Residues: CASSQAYGAGGNQPQHF.

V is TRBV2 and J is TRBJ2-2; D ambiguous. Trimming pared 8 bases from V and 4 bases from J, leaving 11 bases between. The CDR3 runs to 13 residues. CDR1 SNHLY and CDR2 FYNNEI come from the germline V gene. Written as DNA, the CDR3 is TGTGCCAGCCGCGCGGTGGGCACCGGGGAGCTGTTTTTT. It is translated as CASRAVGTGELFF.

The CDR3 loop reads CASSSGTYEQYF. CDR3 bases: TGTGCCAGCTCGTCGGGTACCTACGAGCAGTACTTC. This rearrangement joins TRBV18 to TRBJ2-7; no firm D call. The germline CDR1 and CDR2 sequences are KGHSH and LQKENI. The V and J ends lost 6 bases and 2 bases respectively, with 8 bases between them. CDR3 size: 12 residues. The full variable domain, its missing parts supplied by reference TRBV18 and TRBJ2-7, is NAGVMQNPRHLVRRRGQEARLRCSPMKGHSHVYWYRQLPEEGLKFMVYLQKENIIDESGMPKERFSAEFPKEGPSILRIQQVVRGDSAAYFCASSSGTYEQYFGPGTRLTVT.